Reported below is one T cell receptor (beta chain). This sample was taken from a study of shared clonotypes between healthy human individuals. The protocol was immunoSEQ multiplex PCR, while the TCRdb copy is restricted to in-frame clones and leaves out a portion. Of about 750,000 clones in the sample, nearly 95% were seen once. Terminally differentiated effector memory CD45RA+ cells were left out of the naive CD8 fraction, which was CD45RO-negative and positively selected for CCR7. V lost 3 bases and J lost 3, with 9 bases in between. The CDR3 extends over 13 amino acids. Germline V lookup: CDR1 SEHNR, CDR2 FQNEAQ (reference sequence).

The source material was naive CD8+ T cells sorted from blood. The TCR was taken from a man younger than 40 in good health. The rearrangement joins TRBV7-9 to TRBJ2-7, with a weak D call TRBD1 (5 bases). Here the CDR3 DNA reads TGTGCCAGCAGCTTCGACAGCCTCTACGAGCAGTACTTC. Translated, it gives CASSFDSLYEQYF.